This T cell receptor beta chain was documented in a study of tumor and adjacent non-tumor tissue in lung cancer. At the level of the study: Patients were aged about 30 to 80, roughly 9 men and roughly five women, stage I to III.

The template was RNA from unsorted bulk tissue. Distant lung tissue was collected more than 3 cm away from the tumor edge. Donors were chemotherapy-naive, newly diagnosed lung cancer surgical patients in China, August–late 2014. V shed 6 bases and J 5 bases; nucleotides not matched to a gene: 10. The CDR3 is 15 residues long. Germline assignment: CDR1 SEHNR and CDR2 FQNEAQ (reference sequence). Findings and caveats of the study: Top 100 clones took a larger repertoire share in normal lung. Significantly higher TCR diversity was found in tumor than normal lung.

Three rounds of nested PCR, following a modified ARM-PCR protocol, produced the TCRbeta library. MiXCR was run by TCRdb on the multiplex PCR reads, yielding one entry per CDR3 protein. The sample lists over 40,000 distinct CDR3 sequences; around two thirds were seen once. In this sample, this clonotype turned up a few times. Its antigen is currently unknown. The sample was distant non-tumor lung tissue. The gene calls are TRBV7-9 and TRBJ2-1, with 7 bases aligning to TRBD1. This TCR derives from a woman aged 55-75 years with non-small cell lung cancer. The CDR3, as DNA: TGTGCCAGCAGGGACCAGACAGGGTCGAACAATGAGCAGTTCTTC. This codes for CASRDQTGSNNEQFF.